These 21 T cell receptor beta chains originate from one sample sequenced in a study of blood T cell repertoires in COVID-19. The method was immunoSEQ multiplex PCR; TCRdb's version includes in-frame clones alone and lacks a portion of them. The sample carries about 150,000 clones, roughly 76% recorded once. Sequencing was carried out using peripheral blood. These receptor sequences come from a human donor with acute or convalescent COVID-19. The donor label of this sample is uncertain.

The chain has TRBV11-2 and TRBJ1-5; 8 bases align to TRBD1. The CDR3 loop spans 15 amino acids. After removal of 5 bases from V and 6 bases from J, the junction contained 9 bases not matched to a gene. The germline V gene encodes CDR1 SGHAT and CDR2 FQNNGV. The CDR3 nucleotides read TGTGCCAGCAGCCAGTGGGGTGGGACAGGTCAGCCCCAGCATTTT. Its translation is CASSQWGGTGQPQHF.

The CDR3 spells CASSYQTGGMDGYTF. As DNA, the CDR3 is TGTGCCAGCAGTTATCAAACAGGGGGCATGGATGGCTACACCTTC. This chain joins TRBV6-5 and TRBJ1-2; 9 bases align to TRBD1. Trimming removed 3 bases from V and 6 bases from J; junction bases left unmatched: 8. The CDR3 totals 15 residues. Germline V gene data show CDR1 as MNHEY and CDR2 as SVGAGI.

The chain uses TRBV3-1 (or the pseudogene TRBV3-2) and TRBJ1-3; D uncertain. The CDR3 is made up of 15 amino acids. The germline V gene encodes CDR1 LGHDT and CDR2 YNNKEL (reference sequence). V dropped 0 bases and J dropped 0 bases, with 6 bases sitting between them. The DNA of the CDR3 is TGTGCCAGCAGCCAAGATCACAACTCTGGAAACACCATATATTTT. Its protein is CASSQDHNSGNTIYF.

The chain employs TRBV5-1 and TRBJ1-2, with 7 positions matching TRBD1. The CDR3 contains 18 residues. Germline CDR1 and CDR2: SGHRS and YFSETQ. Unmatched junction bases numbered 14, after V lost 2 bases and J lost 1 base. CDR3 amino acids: CASSFGGPGQLINYGYTF. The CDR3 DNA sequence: TGCGCCAGCAGCTTCGGGGGACCGGGACAGTTGATTAACTATGGCTACACCTTC.

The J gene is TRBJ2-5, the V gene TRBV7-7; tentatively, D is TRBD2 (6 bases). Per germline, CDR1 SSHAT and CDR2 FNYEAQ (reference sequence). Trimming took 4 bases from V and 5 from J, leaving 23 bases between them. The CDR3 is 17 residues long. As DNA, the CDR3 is TGTGCCAGCAGCTCCATTCCCGGGGGATCCTTTACGGAGACCCAGTACTTC. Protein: CASSSIPGGSFTETQYF.

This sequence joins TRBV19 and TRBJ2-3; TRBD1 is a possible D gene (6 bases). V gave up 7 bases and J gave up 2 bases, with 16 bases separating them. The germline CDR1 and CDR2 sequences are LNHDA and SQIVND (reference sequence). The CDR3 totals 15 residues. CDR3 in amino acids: CASTLGGADTDTQYF. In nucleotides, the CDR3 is TGTGCCAGTACCCTTGGGGGCGCTGACACAGATACGCAGTATTTT.

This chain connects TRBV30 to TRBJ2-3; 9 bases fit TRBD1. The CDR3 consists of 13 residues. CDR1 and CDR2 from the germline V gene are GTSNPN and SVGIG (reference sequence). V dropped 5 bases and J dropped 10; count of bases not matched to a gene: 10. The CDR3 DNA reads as TGTGCCTGGGACACTACAGGGGGCTCGGCGCAGTATTTT. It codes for CAWDTTGGSAQYF.

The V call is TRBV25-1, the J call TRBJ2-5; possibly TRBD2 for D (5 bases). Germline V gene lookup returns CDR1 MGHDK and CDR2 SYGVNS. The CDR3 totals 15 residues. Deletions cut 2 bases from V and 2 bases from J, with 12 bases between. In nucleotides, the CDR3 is TGTGCCAGCAGTGAAGCCCGGGGAAGGCAAGAGACCCAGTACTTC. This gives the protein CASSEARGRQETQYF. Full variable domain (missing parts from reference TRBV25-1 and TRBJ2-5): EADIYQTPRYLVIGTGKKITLECSQTMGHDKMYWYQQDPGMELHLIHYSYGVNSTEKGDLSSESTVSRIRTEHFPLTLESARPSHTSQYLCASSEARGRQETQYFGPGTRLLVL.

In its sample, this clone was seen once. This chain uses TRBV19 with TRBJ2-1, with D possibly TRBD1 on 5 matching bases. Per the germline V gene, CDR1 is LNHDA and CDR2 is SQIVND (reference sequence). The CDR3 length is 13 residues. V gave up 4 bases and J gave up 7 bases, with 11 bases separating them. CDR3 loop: CASSSLQGNEQFF. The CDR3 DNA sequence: TGTGCCAGTAGTAGCCTTCAGGGAAATGAGCAGTTCTTC.

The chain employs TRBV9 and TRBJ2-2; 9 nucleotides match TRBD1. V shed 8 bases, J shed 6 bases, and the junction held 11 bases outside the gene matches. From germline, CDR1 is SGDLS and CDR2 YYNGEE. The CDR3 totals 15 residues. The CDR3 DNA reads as TGTGCCAGTAAGGCCGGGGACAGGGAAGCCGGGGAGCTGTTTTTT. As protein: CASKAGDREAGELFF.

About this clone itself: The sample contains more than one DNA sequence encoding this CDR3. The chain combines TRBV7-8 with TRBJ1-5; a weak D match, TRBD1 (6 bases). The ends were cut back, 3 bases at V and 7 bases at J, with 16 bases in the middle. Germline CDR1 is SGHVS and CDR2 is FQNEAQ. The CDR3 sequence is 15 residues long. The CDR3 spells CASSFLQGPSQPQHF. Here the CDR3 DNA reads TGTGCCAGCAGCTTTTTACAGGGTCCGAGCCAGCCCCAGCATTTT. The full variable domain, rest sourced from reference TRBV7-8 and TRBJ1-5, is GAGVSQSPRYKVAKRGQDVALRCDPISGHVSLFWYQQALGQGPEFLTYFQNEAQLDKSGLPSDRFFAERPEGSVSTLKIQRTQQEDSAVYLCASSFLQGPSQPQHFGDGTRLSIL.

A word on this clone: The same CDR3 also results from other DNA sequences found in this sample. CDR3 DNA sequence: TGTGCCAGCAGCTTACAGGGGAACTATGGCTACACCTTC. Protein sequence: CASSLQGNYGYTF. The chain has TRBV11-2 and TRBJ1-2; a weak D match, TRBD1 (6 bases). The CDR3 loop spans 13 amino acids. Trimming removed 2 bases from V and 2 bases from J, with 6 bases in between. Per the germline V gene, CDR1 is SGHAT and CDR2 is FQNNGV.

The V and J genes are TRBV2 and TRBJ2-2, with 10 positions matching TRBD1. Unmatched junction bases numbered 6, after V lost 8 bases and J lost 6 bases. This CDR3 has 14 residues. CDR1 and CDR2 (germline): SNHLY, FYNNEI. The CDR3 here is CASLPGTGAGELFF. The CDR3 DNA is TGTGCCAGCCTTCCCGGGACAGGGGCCGGGGAGCTGTTTTTT.

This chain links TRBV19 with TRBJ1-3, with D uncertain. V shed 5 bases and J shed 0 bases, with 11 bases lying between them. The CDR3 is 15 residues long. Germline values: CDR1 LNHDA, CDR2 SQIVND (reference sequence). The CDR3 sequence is CASSVTHRSGNTIYF. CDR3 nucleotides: TGTGCCAGTAGTGTGACTCACCGCTCTGGAAACACCATATATTTT.

This chain's CDR3 is CASSQEYSTNQPQHF. The CDR3 DNA sequence: TGTGCCAGCAGCCAAGAGTACAGCACTAATCAGCCCCAGCATTTT. The chain uses TRBV3-1 (or the pseudogene TRBV3-2) and TRBJ1-5; D ambiguous. Germline V gene sequence: CDR1 LGHDT, CDR2 YNNKEL (reference sequence). The CDR3 covers 15 residues. The V end lost 0 bases, the J end lost 4 bases, and 10 bases lay between the germline ends.

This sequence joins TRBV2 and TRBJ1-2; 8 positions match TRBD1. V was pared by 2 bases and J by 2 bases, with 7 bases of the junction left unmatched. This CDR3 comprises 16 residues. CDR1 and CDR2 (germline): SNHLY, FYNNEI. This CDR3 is CASSEKRGQANYGYTF. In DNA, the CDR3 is TGTGCCAGCAGTGAAAAAAGGGGACAGGCAAACTATGGCTACACCTTC.

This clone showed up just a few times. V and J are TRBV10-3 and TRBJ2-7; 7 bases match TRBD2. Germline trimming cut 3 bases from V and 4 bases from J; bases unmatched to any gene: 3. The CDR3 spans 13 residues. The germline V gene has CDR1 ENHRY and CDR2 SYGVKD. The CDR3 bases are TGTGCCATCAGTGATCGGGGAGGGTACGAGCAGTACTTC. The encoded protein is CAISDRGGYEQYF.

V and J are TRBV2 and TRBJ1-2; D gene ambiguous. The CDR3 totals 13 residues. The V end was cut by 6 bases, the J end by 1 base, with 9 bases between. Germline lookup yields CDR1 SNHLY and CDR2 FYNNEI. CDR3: CASSPRDNYGYTF. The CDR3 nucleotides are TGTGCCAGCAGCCCCCGGGATAACTATGGCTACACCTTC.

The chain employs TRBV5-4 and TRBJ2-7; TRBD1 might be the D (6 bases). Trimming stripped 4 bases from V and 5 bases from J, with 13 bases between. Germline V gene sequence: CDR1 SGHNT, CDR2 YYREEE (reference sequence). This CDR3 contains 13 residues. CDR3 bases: TGTGCCAGCAGCCCTCAGGGGAAGCACGAGCAGTACTTC. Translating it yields CASSPQGKHEQYF.

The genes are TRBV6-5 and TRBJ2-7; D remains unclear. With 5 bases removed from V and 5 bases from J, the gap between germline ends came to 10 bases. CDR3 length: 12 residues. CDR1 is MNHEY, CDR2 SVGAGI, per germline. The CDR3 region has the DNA TGTGCCAGCAGTCCCCGCCGCGACGAGCAGTACTTC. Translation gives CASSPRRDEQYF.

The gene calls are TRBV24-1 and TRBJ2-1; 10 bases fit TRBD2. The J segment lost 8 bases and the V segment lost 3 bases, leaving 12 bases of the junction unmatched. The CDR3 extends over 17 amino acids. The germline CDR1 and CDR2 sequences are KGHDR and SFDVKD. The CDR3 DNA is TGTGCCACCAGTGATGGTCTAGCGGGGGCTACGGAGGATGAGCAGTTCTTC. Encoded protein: CATSDGLAGATEDEQFF.